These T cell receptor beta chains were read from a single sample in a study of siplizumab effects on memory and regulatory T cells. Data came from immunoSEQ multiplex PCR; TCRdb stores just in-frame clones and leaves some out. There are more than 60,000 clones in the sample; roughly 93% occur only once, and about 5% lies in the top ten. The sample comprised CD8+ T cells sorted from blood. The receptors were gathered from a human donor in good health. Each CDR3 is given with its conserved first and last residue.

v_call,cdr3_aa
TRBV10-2,CASRLESKETQYF
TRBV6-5,CASSPGTGNYGYTF
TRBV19,CASSTWGGGNTEAFF
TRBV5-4,CASSFGQETQYF
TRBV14,CASSRGLTDTQYF
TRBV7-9,CASSAGSYEQYF
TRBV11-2,CASSLARNTEAFF
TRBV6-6,CASTQWIAGEETQYF
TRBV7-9,CASSDIGSGNTIYF
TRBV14,CASSQAASNGYTF
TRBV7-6,CASSLAPGPDTQYF
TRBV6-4,CASSDISGGPTDTQYF
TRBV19,CASNPGQSYEQYF
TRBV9,CASSLRGGNTEAFF
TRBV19,CASSIAPAGAYNEQFF
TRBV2,CASSARTNSGNTIYF
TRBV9,CATSGTISNEQFF
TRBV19,CASSMYTGRTGYTF
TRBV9,CASSGRGGGSGNTIYF
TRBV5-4,CASSRAGLGAYEQYF
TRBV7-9,CASRHRGQEDGNTIYF
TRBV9,CASSGPDRGRYGYTF
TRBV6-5,CASSYAGDTEAFF
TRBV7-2,CASSPRLATSHEQYF
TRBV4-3,CASSLGGTGGVYEQYF
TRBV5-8,CASSWTGTGPYSNQPQHF
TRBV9,CASSVGTAINEQFF
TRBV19,CASTGDTYNEQFF
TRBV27,CASRLAGGLSTDTQYF
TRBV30,CAWDEVANYGYTF
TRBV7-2,CASSYPGNEQFF
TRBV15,CATSGGSGNTIYF
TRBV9,CASSAVPGLAGGKETQYF
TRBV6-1,CASPGGYTF
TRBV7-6,CASSYTDSPYNEQFF
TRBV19,CASSIVSGDTEAFF
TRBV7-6,CASSPTSGVTYEQFF
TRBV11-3,CASSPGVNTGELFF
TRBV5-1,CASSPGVPYNEQFF
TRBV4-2,CASSQGQGVSYEQYF
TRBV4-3,CASSQARETYDGYTF
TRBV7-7,CASSLDSKGSEQYF
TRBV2,CASRDSHSGNTIYF
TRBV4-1,CASSQEKGWELFF
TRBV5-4,CASSLDSSGGYNEQFF
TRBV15,CATSDTLDYEQYF
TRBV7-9,CASSSLGGSTDTQYF
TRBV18,CASSRIEGASNTGELFF
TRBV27,CASSLSGRSEAFF
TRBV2,CASRRGSGGYNEQFF
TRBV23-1,CASSHGPPALSEQYF
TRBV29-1,CSVELAPTGELFF
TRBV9,CASSVTLAGGRTDTQYF
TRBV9,CASSSQGRTDTQYF
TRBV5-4,CASSLVAGVNTGELFF
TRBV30,CAWNRAPPLHF
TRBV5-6,CASSLAGGQQETQYF